A single sample gave rise to the 2 T cell receptor beta chains below, sequenced in a study of CXCR3-negative and CXCR3-positive naive CD8 T cells. Study-wide points: CXCR3-positive naive cells carried more hydrophobic TRB CDR3s than CXCR3-negative naive cells did.

All TRB cDNA libraries came from 5' RACE performed with UMI labels. Each CDR3 protein gets one entry in TCRdb, which reprocessed the 5' RACE reads and gives no DNA. This sample contains around 80,000 distinct CDR3 sequences. Their antigens remain unidentified. The sequenced sample consisted of naive CXCR3+ CD8+ T cells from blood. Subset denoted: CD45RO-CCR7+CD27+CD95- naive CD8+ T cells expressing CXCR3 (TNR3+). The source is a human donor in good health. Some clones in this sample may be carry-over from other donors' samples.

The chain couples TRBV7-6 to TRBJ2-3; lacking DNA, the TRBD2 call made by TCRdb goes unchecked. The CDR3 loop spans 17 amino acids. Germline loops: CDR1 SGHVS, CDR2 FNYEAQ. The CDR3 region is CASSPANTGSGTDTQYF.

The V gene is TRBV12-3 or TRBV12-4, the J gene TRBJ2-7; TCRdb's assignment of TRBD2 cannot be checked, as there is no DNA. The CDR3 consists of 15 residues. The CDR3 sequence: CASSMTSIVDYEQYF.